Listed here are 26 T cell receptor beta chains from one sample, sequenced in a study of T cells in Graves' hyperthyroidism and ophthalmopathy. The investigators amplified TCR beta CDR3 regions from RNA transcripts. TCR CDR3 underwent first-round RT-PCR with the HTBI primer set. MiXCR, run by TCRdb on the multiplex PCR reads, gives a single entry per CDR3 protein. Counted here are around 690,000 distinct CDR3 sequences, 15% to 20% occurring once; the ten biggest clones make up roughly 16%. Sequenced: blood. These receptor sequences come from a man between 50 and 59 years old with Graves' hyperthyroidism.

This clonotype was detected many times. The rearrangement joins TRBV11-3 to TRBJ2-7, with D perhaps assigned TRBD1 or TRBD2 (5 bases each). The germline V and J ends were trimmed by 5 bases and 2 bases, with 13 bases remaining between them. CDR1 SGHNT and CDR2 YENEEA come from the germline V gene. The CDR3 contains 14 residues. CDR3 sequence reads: CASSLGTDTYEQYF. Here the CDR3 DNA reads TGTGCCAGCAGCCTCGGGACCGACACCTACGAGCAGTACTTC.

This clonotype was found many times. DNA for the CDR3: TGTGCCAGCAGCCAATTAGGGGGCGACCATTACGAGCAGTACTTC. The encoded protein is CASSQLGGDHYEQYF. This chain links TRBV14 with TRBJ2-7, with 7 bases lining up with TRBD1. Losses at the gene ends were 2 bases for V and 4 bases for J; bases not matched to a gene: 8. Germline CDR1 SGHDN, CDR2 FVKESK. The CDR3 extends over 15 amino acids.

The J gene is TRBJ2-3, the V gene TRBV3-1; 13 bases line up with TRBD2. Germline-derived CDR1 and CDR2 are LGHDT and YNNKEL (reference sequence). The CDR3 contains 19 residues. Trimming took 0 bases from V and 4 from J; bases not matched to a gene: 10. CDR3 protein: CASSQELEFGTSGADTQYF. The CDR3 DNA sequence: TGTGCCAGCAGCCAAGAGTTGGAGTTCGGGACTAGCGGGGCAGATACGCAGTATTTT.

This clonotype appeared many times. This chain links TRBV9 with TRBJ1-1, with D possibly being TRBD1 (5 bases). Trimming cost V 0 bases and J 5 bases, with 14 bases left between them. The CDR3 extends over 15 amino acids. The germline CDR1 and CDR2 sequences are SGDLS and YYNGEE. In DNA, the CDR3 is TGTGCCAGCAGCGTAGCAGGGACGTACGGGACTGAAGCTTTCTTT. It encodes CASSVAGTYGTEAFF.

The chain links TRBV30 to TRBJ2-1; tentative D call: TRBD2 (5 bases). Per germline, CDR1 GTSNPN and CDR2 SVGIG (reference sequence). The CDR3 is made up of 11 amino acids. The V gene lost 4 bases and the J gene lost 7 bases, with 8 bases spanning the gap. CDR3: CAWTLENEQFF. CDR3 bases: TGTGCCTGGACACTAGAGAATGAGCAGTTCTTC.

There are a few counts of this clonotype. DNA for the CDR3: TGTGCCTGGAAAGATACAGGGGGCACCACTGAAGCTTTCTTT. It yields the protein CAWKDTGGTTEAFF. This chain connects TRBV30 to TRBJ1-1; TRBD1 agrees at 9 bases. Trimming at V came to 4 bases and at J to 4 bases, leaving 7 bases not matched to a gene. The CDR3 spans 14 residues. CDR1 is GTSNPN, CDR2 SVGIG, per germline (reference sequence).

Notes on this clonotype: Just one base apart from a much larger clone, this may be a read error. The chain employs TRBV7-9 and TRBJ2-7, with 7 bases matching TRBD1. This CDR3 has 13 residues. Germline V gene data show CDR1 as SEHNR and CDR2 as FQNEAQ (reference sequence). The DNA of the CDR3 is TGTGCCACCAGCAACGGACAGGCCTACGAGCAGTACTTC. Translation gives CATSNGQAYEQYF. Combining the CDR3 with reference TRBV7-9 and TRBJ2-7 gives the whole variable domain DTGVSQNPRHKITKRGQNVTFRCDPISEHNRLYWYRQTLGQGPEFLTYFQNEAQLEKSRLLSDRFSAERPKGSFSTLEIQRTEQGDSAMYLCATSNGQAYEQYFGPGTRLTVT.

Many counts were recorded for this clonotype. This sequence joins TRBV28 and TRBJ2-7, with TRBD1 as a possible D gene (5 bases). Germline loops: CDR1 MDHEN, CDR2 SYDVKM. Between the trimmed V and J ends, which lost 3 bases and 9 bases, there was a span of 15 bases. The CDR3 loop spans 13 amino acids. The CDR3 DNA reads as TGTGCCAGCAGTTTGGAAGGGGCGCTAGGGCAGTACTTC. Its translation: CASSLEGALGQYF. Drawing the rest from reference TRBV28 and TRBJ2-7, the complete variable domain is DVKVTQSSRYLVKRTGEKVFLECVQDMDHENMFWYRQDPGLGLRLIYFSYDVKMKEKGDIPEGYSVSREKKERFSLILESASTNQTSMYLCASSLEGALGQYFGPGTRLTVT.

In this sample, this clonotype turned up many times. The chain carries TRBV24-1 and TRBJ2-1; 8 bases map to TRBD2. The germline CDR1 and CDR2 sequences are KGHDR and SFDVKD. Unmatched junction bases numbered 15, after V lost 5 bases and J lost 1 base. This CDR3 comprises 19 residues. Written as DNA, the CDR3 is TGTGCCACCAGTGCCTCAGGGGCGGGAGGCCCGAGGTCCTACAATGAGCAGTTCTTC. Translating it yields CATSASGAGGPRSYNEQFF.

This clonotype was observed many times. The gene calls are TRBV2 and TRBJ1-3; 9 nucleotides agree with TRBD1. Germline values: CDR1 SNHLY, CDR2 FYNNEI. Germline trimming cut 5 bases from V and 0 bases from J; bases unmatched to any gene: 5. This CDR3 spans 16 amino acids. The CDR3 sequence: CASSLQGAISGNTIYF. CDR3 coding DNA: TGTGCCAGCAGTTTACAGGGGGCTATCTCTGGAAACACCATATATTTT.

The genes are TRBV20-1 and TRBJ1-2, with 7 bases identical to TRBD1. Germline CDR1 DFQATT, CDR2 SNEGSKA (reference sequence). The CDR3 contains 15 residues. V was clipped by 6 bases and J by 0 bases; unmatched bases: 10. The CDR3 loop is CSALNTGTANYGYTF. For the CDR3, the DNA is TGCAGTGCACTTAACACCGGGACAGCTAACTATGGCTACACCTTC.

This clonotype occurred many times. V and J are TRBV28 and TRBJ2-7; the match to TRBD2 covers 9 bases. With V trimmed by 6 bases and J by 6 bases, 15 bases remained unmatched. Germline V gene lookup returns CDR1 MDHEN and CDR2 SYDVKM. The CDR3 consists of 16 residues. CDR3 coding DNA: TGTGCCAGCAGGAGAGATAGCGGGAGTTTAGCTTCCGAGCAGTACTTC. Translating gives CASRRDSGSLASEQYF.

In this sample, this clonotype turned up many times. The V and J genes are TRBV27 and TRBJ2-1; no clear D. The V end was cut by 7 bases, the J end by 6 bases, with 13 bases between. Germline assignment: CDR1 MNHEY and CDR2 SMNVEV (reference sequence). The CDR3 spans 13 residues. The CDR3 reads CASIMPGTNEQFF. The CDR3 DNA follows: TGTGCCAGCATTATGCCAGGAACCAATGAGCAGTTCTTC.

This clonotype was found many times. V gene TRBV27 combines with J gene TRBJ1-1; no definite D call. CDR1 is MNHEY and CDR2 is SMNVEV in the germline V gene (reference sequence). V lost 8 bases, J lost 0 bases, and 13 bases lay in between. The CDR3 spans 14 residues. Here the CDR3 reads CASGLSPMNTEAFF. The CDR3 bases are TGTGCCAGCGGGCTTAGTCCGATGAACACTGAAGCTTTCTTT.

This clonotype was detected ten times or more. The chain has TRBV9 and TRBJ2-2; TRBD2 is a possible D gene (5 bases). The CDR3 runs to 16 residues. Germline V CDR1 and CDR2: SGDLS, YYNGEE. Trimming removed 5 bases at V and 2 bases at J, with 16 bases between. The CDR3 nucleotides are TGTGCCAGCAGTGGGTCGGACTCATTAAACACCGGGGAGCTGTTTTTT. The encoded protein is CASSGSDSLNTGELFF.

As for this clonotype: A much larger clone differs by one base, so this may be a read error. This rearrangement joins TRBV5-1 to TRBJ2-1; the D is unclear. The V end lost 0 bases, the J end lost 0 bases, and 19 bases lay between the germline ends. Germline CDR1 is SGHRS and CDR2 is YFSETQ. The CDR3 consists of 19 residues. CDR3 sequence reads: CASSLGISPSLRSYNEQFF. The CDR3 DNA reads TGCGCCAGCAGCTTGGGGATTAGCCCATCCCTTCGCTCCTACAATGAGCAGTTCTTC. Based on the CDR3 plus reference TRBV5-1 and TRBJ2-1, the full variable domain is KAGVTQTPRYLIKTRGQQVTLSCSPISGHRSVSWYQQTPGQGLQFLFEYFSETQRNKGNFPGRFSGRQFSNSRSEMNVSTLELGDSALYLCASSLGISPSLRSYNEQFFGPGTRLTVL.

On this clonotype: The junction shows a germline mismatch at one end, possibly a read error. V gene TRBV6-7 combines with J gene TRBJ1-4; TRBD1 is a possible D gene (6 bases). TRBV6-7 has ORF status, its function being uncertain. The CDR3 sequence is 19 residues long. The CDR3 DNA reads TGTGCCAACAGTTACTCGACTTACGGGACACCCGCAACTAATGAAAAACTGTTTTTT. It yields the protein CANSYSTYGTPATNEKLFF.

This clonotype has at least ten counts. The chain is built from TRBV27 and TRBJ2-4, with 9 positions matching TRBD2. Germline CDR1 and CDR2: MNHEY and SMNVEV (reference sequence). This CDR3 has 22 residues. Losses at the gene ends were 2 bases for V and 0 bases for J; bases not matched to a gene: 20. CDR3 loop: CASSLRGARAGGGVIAKNIQYF. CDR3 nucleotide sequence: TGTGCCAGCAGTTTACGGGGGGCCCGAGCGGGAGGAGGGGTTATAGCCAAAAACATTCAGTACTTC.

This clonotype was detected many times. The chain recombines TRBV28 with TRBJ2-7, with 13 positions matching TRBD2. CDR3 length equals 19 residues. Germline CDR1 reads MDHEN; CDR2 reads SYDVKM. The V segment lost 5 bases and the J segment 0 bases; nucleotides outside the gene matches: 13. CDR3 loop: CASSPQIRGLAGVSYEQYF. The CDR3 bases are TGTGCCAGCAGTCCCCAGATCCGAGGACTAGCGGGGGTCTCCTACGAGCAGTACTTC.

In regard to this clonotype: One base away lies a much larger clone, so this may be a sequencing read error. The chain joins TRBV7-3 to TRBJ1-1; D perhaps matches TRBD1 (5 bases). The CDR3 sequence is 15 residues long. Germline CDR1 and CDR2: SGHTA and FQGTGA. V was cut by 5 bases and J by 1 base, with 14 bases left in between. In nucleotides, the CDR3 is TGTGCCAGCAGCACTCATCCTACAGGGAACACTGAAGCTTTCTTT. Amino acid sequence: CASSTHPTGNTEAFF.

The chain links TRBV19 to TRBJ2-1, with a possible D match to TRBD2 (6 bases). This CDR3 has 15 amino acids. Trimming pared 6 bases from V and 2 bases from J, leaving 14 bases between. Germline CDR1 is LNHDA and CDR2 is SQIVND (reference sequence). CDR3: CASSRGLSTYNEQFF. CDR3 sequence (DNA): TGTGCCAGTAGCCGCGGACTATCTACCTACAATGAGCAGTTCTTC.

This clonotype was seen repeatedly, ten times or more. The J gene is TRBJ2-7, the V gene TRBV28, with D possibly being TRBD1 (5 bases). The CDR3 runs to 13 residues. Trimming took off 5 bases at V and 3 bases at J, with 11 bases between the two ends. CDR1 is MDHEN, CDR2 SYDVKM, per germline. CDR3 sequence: CASSGYTGYEQYF. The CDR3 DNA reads TGTGCCAGCAGTGGGTATACAGGCTACGAGCAGTACTTC.

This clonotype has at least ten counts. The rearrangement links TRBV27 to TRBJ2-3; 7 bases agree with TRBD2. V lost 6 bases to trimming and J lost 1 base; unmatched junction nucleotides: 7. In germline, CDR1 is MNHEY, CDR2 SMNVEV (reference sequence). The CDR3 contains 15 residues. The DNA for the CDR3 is TGTGCCAGCAGAGAGAGCGGGATACGCACAGATACGCAGTATTTT. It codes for CASRESGIRTDTQYF.

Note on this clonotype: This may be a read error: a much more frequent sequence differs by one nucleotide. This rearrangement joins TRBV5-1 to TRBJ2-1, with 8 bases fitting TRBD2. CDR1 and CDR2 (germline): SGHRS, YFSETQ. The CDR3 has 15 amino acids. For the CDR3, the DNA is TGCGCCAGCAGCTTAGCGGGGGAGGACTACAATGAGCAGCTCTTC. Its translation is CASSLAGEDYNEQLF. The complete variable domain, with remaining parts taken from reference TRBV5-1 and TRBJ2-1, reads KAGVTQTPRYLIKTRGQQVTLSCSPISGHRSVSWYQQTPGQGLQFLFEYFSETQRNKGNFPGRFSGRQFSNSRSEMNVSTLELGDSALYLCASSLAGEDYNEQLFGPGTRLTVL.

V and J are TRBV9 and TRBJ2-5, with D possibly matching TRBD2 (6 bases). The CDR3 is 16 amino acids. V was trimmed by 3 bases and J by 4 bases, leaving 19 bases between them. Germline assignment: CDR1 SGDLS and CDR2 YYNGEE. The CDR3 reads CASSETDGRLLETQYF. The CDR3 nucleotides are TGTGCCAGCAGCGAGACGGACGGGAGACTGTTAGAGACCCAGTACTTC.

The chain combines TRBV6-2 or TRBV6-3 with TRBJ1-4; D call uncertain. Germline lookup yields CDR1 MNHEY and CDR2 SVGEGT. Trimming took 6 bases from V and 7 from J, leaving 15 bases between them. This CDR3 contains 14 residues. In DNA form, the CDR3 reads TGTGCCAGCAGCCTCGGACCGCCGTTTGAAAAACTGTTTTTT. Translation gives CASSLGPPFEKLFF.